These 29 T cell receptor beta chains share one sample of origin, sequenced in a study of blood T cell repertoires in COVID-19. The method was immunoSEQ multiplex PCR; TCRdb's version includes in-frame clones alone and lacks a portion of them. The repertoire includes approximately 220,000 clones, 85% of them detected once, and 18% sits in the top ten. Material for sequencing was PBMCs or T cells enriched from blood (not recorded which). These receptors all come from a man in his forties who had recovered from COVID-19.

This clone appeared a single time. The rearrangement joins TRBV5-1 to TRBJ1-5; D is possibly TRBD1 (5 bases). The germline V and J ends were trimmed by 3 bases and 6 bases, with 16 bases remaining between them. In germline, CDR1 is SGHRS, CDR2 YFSETQ. The CDR3 runs 15 residues. As DNA, the CDR3 is TGCGCCAGCAGCTACTCACCCGGGCAGGGTCAGCCCCAGCATTTT. It translates to CASSYSPGQGQPQHF.

This chain connects TRBV4-1 to TRBJ2-7; 9 bases align to TRBD2. Germline values: CDR1 MGHRA, CDR2 YSYEKL. The CDR3 has 16 amino acids. V trimming: 2 bases; J trimming: 0 bases; junction bases outside the gene matches: 5. This CDR3 reads CASSQPYSGSSYEQYF. CDR3 DNA sequence: TGCGCCAGCAGCCAACCTTATAGCGGGAGCTCCTACGAGCAGTACTTC.

V and J are TRBV9 and TRBJ2-1; TRBD2 matches at 9 bases. J was trimmed by 5 bases and V by 3 bases; bases with no gene match: 6. Germline CDR1 SGDLS, CDR2 YYNGEE. The CDR3 length is 15 residues. The CDR3 DNA is TGTGCCAGCAGCGCGGCGGGAGGGCTTAACAATGAGCAGTTCTTC. Its protein product is CASSAAGGLNNEQFF.

The chain joins TRBV12-3 or TRBV12-4 to TRBJ1-2; 9 nucleotides line up with TRBD1. Trimming removed 6 bases from V and 4 bases from J; junction bases left unmatched: 3. The CDR3 has 13 amino acids. The CDR3 nucleotides are TGTGCCAGCAGCAAGACAGGGGGCTATGGCTACACCTTC. Its protein is CASSKTGGYGYTF.

The chain links TRBV2 to TRBJ1-1; TRBD1 is a possible D gene (6 bases). Germline values: CDR1 SNHLY, CDR2 FYNNEI. The CDR3 totals 15 residues. Trimming left V 6 bases short and J 1 base short, with 15 bases between. CDR3 in DNA: TGTGCCAGCAGGACAGCGGACAGTCGGAACACTGAAGCTTTCTTT. Its translation: CASRTADSRNTEAFF.

V gene TRBV18 combines with J gene TRBJ1-3, with D unclear. The CDR3 has 15 amino acids. Trimming shortened V by 3 bases and J by 5 bases, and 14 bases separated the two germline ends. The germline gives CDR1 KGHSH, CDR2 LQKENI. Written as DNA, the CDR3 is TGTGCCAGCTCACCTGGAGGGCGCTCGAGAAACACCATATATTTT. Its translation is CASSPGGRSRNTIYF.

This chain joins TRBV28 and TRBJ1-2; 8 bases are shared with TRBD1. The germline V gene encodes CDR1 MDHEN and CDR2 SYDVKM. Germline trimming cut 7 bases from V and 6 bases from J; bases unmatched to any gene: 10. The CDR3 consists of 14 residues. CDR3 coding DNA: TGTGCCAGCAACCAGAGGACAGGGATGGATGGCTACACCTTC. Amino acid sequence: CASNQRTGMDGYTF.

The J gene is TRBJ1-1, the V gene TRBV5-4; D is ambiguous. V lost 0 bases and J 4 bases, leaving 10 bases between the germline ends. Per the germline V gene, CDR1 is SGHNT and CDR2 is YYREEE (reference sequence). The CDR3 spans 14 residues. CDR3 residues: CASSLGPAGTEAFF. In DNA, the CDR3 is TGTGCCAGCAGCTTGGGCCCAGCGGGCACTGAAGCTTTCTTT. Full variable domain (rest looked up from reference TRBV5-4 and TRBJ1-1): ETGVTQSPTHLIKTRGQQVTLRCSSQSGHNTVSWYQQALGQGPQFIFQYYREEENGRGNFPPRFSGLQFPNYSSELNVNALELDDSALYLCASSLGPAGTEAFFGQGTRLTVV.

V gene TRBV11-2 combines with J gene TRBJ2-1, with TRBD1 as a possible D gene (6 bases). The V and J ends lost 1 base and 8 bases respectively, with 18 bases between them. This CDR3 comprises 16 residues. Germline V gives CDR1 SGHAT, CDR2 FQNNGV. In DNA form, the CDR3 reads TGTGCCAGCAGCTTAGCCCCAACAGGGCAAGGCTATGAGCAGTTCTTC. The encoded protein is CASSLAPTGQGYEQFF. Combining the CDR3 with reference TRBV11-2 and TRBJ2-1 gives the whole variable domain EAGVAQSPRYKIIEKRQSVAFWCNPISGHATLYWYQQILGQGPKLLIQFQNNGVVDDSQLPKDRFSAERLKGVDSTLKIQPAKLEDSAVYLCASSLAPTGQGYEQFFGPGTRLTVL.

The V and J genes are TRBV11-3 and TRBJ2-7; D gene unclear. CDR1 and CDR2 (germline): SGHNT, YENEEA. This CDR3 region has 14 residues. V dropped 1 base and J dropped 0 bases, with 7 bases sitting between them. CDR3 in DNA: TGTGCCAGCAGCTTAGTTGCGAGCTCCTACGAGCAGTACTTC. It yields the protein CASSLVASSYEQYF. The entire variable domain, with the rest obtained from reference TRBV11-3 and TRBJ2-7, is as follows: EAGVVQSPRYKIIEKKQPVAFWCNPISGHNTLYWYLQNLGQGPELLIRYENEEAVDDSQLPKDRFSAERLKGVDSTLKIQPAELGDSAVYLCASSLVASSYEQYFGPGTRLTVT.

The chain carries TRBV27 and TRBJ2-7; TRBD1 agrees at 9 bases. The CDR3 is 17 amino acids. CDR1 and CDR2 from the germline V gene are MNHEY and SMNVEV (reference sequence). V dropped 2 bases and J dropped 1; count of bases not matched to a gene: 9. The CDR3 DNA sequence: TGTGCCAGCAGTTTAATATTGGGGACAGGGAATTCCTACGAGCAGTACTTC. This translates into CASSLILGTGNSYEQYF.

The rearrangement links TRBV6-2 or TRBV6-3 to TRBJ2-3, with D possibly being TRBD2 (6 bases). The CDR3 runs 14 residues. V dropped 5 bases and J dropped 0 bases, with 9 bases sitting between them. Germline assignment: CDR1 MNHEY and CDR2 SVGEGT. CDR3 in amino acids: CASSRGTSTDTQYF. The CDR3 bases are TGTGCCAGCAGTCGCGGGACTAGCACAGATACGCAGTATTTT.

The J gene is TRBJ2-7, the V gene TRBV7-9, with a tentative D call TRBD2 (6 bases). This CDR3 spans 15 amino acids. Trimming took off 5 bases at V and 7 bases at J, with 21 bases between the two ends. CDR1 is SEHNR, CDR2 FQNEAQ, per germline (reference sequence). Here the CDR3 reads CASSQALGGVGEQYF. DNA of the CDR3: TGTGCCAGCAGCCAGGCGCTGGGGGGAGTGGGGGAGCAGTACTTC. The full variable domain, rest sourced from reference TRBV7-9 and TRBJ2-7, is DTGVSQNPRHKITKRGQNVTFRCDPISEHNRLYWYRQTLGQGPEFLTYFQNEAQLEKSRLLSDRFSAERPKGSFSTLEIQRTEQGDSAMYLCASSQALGGVGEQYFGPGTRLTVT.

The chain joins TRBV9 to TRBJ2-3; D perhaps matches TRBD2 (6 bases). V gave up 5 bases and J gave up 2 bases, with 12 bases separating them. The CDR3 has 14 amino acids. CDR1 SGDLS and CDR2 YYNGEE come from the germline V gene. CDR3 region: CASSPGLITDTQYF. The CDR3 bases are TGTGCCAGCAGTCCAGGACTAATCACAGATACGCAGTATTTT. Full variable domain (remainder filled in from reference TRBV9 and TRBJ2-3): DSGVTQTPKHLITATGQRVTLRCSPRSGDLSVYWYQQSLDQGLQFLIQYYNGEERAKGNILERFSAQQFPDLHSELNLSSLELGDSALYFCASSPGLITDTQYFGPGTRLTVL.

The gene calls are TRBV27 and TRBJ1-4; D unresolved. This CDR3 comprises 17 residues. V was trimmed by 1 base and J by 4 bases, leaving 16 bases between them. Per germline, CDR1 MNHEY and CDR2 SMNVEV (reference sequence). The CDR3: CASSLLGPAGGNEKLFF. CDR3 nucleotide sequence: TGTGCCAGCAGTTTATTAGGGCCAGCGGGTGGTAATGAAAAACTGTTTTTT.

The J gene is TRBJ2-7, the V gene TRBV14; maybe TRBD1 (6 bases). Germline CDR1 reads SGHDN; CDR2 reads FVKESK. The V end was cut by 0 bases, the J end by 3 bases, with 15 bases between. CDR3 length: 16 residues. The CDR3 sequence is CASSQDPGGGFYEQYF. As DNA, the CDR3 is TGTGCCAGCAGCCAAGACCCGGGTGGGGGCTTCTACGAGCAGTACTTC.

In its sample, this clone was seen a few times. V usage is TRBV4-1 and J usage is TRBJ1-2; 7 positions agree with TRBD1. CDR1 is MGHRA and CDR2 is YSYEKL in the germline V gene. The CDR3 consists of 14 residues. V dropped 0 bases and J dropped 8; count of bases not matched to a gene: 6. This CDR3 is CASSQDRGRIGYTF. The CDR3, as DNA: TGCGCCAGCAGCCAAGACAGGGGGAGGATCGGCTACACCTTC.

This chain joins TRBV30 and TRBJ2-3; 10 bases align to TRBD2. Trimming removed 1 base from V and 5 bases from J; junction bases left unmatched: 6. This CDR3 has 15 amino acids. CDR1 is GTSNPN, CDR2 SVGIG, per germline (reference sequence). CDR3 loop: CAWSGLAGVGDTQYF. Written as DNA, the CDR3 is TGTGCCTGGAGTGGGCTAGCGGGAGTCGGAGATACGCAGTATTTT.

This clone has just a few counts. V and J are TRBV4-1 and TRBJ2-1, with D possibly TRBD2 on 6 matching bases. CDR1 is MGHRA, CDR2 YSYEKL, per germline. The CDR3 totals 16 residues. V was pared by 1 base and J by 5 bases, with 15 bases between. CDR3 bases: TGCGCCAGCAGCCAAGGGAGGGGTAGCGGCGACAATGAGCAGTTCTTC. Protein: CASSQGRGSGDNEQFF.

This chain's CDR3 is CASSQDQYTTVNTEAFF. In nucleotides, the CDR3 is TGCGCCAGCAGCCAAGATCAGTATACGACAGTGAACACTGAAGCTTTCTTT. The chain is built from TRBV4-1 and TRBJ1-1; possible D gene TRBD1, 5 bases. Germline V gene data show CDR1 as MGHRA and CDR2 as YSYEKL. Trimming took 0 bases from V and 0 from J, leaving 14 bases between them. The CDR3 has 17 amino acids.

The chain recombines TRBV19 with TRBJ2-1; TRBD2 is a possible D gene (6 bases). Germline V lookup: CDR1 LNHDA, CDR2 SQIVND (reference sequence). The CDR3 length is 13 residues. V gave up 3 bases and J gave up 8 bases, with 11 bases separating them. The CDR3 coding sequence is TGTGCCAGTAGTATTGAGGGCGGGGATGAGCAGTTCTTC. It encodes CASSIEGGDEQFF.

The chain recombines TRBV27 with TRBJ2-7; tentatively, D is TRBD2 (6 bases). Germline-derived CDR1 and CDR2 are MNHEY and SMNVEV (reference sequence). The V end lost 6 bases, the J end lost 2 bases, and 11 bases lay between the germline ends. The CDR3 covers 13 residues. CDR3: CASSSGGTYEQYF. The DNA for the CDR3 is TGTGCCAGCAGCTCTGGCGGGACCTACGAGCAGTACTTC.

V is TRBV27 and J is TRBJ1-4, with TRBD1 matching over 9 bases. Trimming took 6 bases from V and 3 from J; bases not matched to a gene: 2. The CDR3 covers 14 residues. Per the germline V gene, CDR1 is MNHEY and CDR2 is SMNVEV (reference sequence). This CDR3 reads CASRGTGPNEKLFF. The CDR3 nucleotides are TGTGCCAGCAGAGGGACAGGGCCTAATGAAAAACTGTTTTTT.

The chain couples TRBV29-1 to TRBJ2-7; 7 bases align to TRBD1. The CDR3 contains 14 residues. In germline, CDR1 is SQVTM, CDR2 ANQGSEA. V lost 2 bases and J lost 2; bases outside the gene matches: 6. The CDR3 nucleotides read TGCAGCGTTGAACTACAGGGGACCCCCTACGAGCAGTACTTC. Translating gives CSVELQGTPYEQYF.

Here the CDR3 DNA reads TGTGCCAGTAGTCCAGGCAAGCCTGGGGCCAACGTCCTGACTTTC. Its protein is CASSPGKPGANVLTF. The rearrangement uses TRBV19 and TRBJ2-6; D is undetermined. In germline, CDR1 is LNHDA, CDR2 SQIVND (reference sequence). CDR3 length: 15 residues. Trimming shortened V by 5 bases and J by 2 bases, and 10 bases separated the two germline ends.

This chain joins TRBV4-1 and TRBJ1-1; 7 bases agree with TRBD1. There are 13 residues in the CDR3. Per the germline V gene, CDR1 is MGHRA and CDR2 is YSYEKL. Trimming took 4 bases from V and 6 from J; bases not matched to a gene: 5. DNA for the CDR3: TGCGCCAGCAGCCTCCACAGGGGCGCTGAAGCTTTCTTT. Translation: CASSLHRGAEAFF.

This clone was observed once. The CDR3 bases are TGTGCCAGCTCACCCGGTATAGTCAGGGTCACTGAAGCTTTCTTT. It yields the protein CASSPGIVRVTEAFF. The chain combines TRBV18 with TRBJ1-1; D is perhaps TRBD1 (5 bases). The CDR3 runs 15 residues. Germline CDR1 is KGHSH and CDR2 is LQKENI. Trimming pared 3 bases from V and 4 bases from J, leaving 15 bases between.

The table lists this clone with a count of one. The V gene is TRBV4-3, the J gene TRBJ2-2; TRBD1 matches 9 bases. The junction had 8 bases not matched to a gene; V was cut back by 1 base and J by 5 bases. This CDR3 is 17 amino acids long. CDR1 LGHNA and CDR2 YSLEER come from the germline V gene. The CDR3 nucleotides are TGCGCCAGCAGCCAAGGATCGGGACAGGGCTGGACCGGGGAGCTGTTTTTT. The encoded protein is CASSQGSGQGWTGELFF.

The CDR3 region is CSVKPQETYGYTF. The CDR3 DNA reads as TGCAGCGTCAAACCACAGGAAACCTATGGCTACACCTTC. The rearrangement joins TRBV29-1 to TRBJ1-2; weak D call: TRBD1 (5 bases). The CDR3 is 13 amino acids. Germline loops: CDR1 SQVTM, CDR2 ANQGSEA. Trimming shortened V by 6 bases and J by 4 bases, and 15 bases separated the two germline ends.